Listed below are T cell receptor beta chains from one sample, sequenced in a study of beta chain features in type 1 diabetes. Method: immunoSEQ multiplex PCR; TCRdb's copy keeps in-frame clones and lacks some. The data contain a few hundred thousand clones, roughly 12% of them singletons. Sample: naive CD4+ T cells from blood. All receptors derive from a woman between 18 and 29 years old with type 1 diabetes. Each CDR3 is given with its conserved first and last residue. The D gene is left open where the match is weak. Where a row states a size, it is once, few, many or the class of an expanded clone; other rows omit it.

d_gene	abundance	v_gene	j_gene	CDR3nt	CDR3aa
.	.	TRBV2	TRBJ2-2	TGTGCCAGCAGTGAAGCAACAGGGCCCACCGGGGAGCTGTTTTTT	CASSEATGPTGELFF
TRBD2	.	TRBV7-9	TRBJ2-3	TGTGCCAGCAGCTCGCCACCGGGACTAGCGGGGAGCACAGATACGCAGTATTTT	CASSSPPGLAGSTDTQYF
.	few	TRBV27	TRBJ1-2	TGTGCCAGCAGTTACCGGGGGGGCTATGGCTACACCTTC	CASSYRGGYGYTF
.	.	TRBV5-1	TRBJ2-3	TGCGCCAGCAGCTTGGAAGATACCCGGGGTACGCAGTATTTT	CASSLEDTRGTQYF
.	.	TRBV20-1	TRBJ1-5	TGCAGTGCTAGGGGGGAGGGGCCCCAGCATTTT	CSARGEGPQHF
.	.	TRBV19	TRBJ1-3	TGTGCCAGTAGCGCCGGGACAACTGGAAACACCATATATTTT	CASSAGTTGNTIYF
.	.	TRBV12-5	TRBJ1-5	TGTGCTAGTGCCCCCAGGGTAAGCAATCAGCCCCAGCATTTT	CASAPRVSNQPQHF
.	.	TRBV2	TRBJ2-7	TGTGCCAGCAGTGAAGGCAGGAACCCCTACGAGCAGTACTTC	CASSEGRNPYEQYF
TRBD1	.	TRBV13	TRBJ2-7	TGTGCCAGCAGCTTCAAACCGACGCTCCGGGACAGGGGGCACGAGCAGTACTTC	CASSFKPTLRDRGHEQYF
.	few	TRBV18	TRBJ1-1	TGTGCCAGCTCACCCCAGGGACAGAACACTGAAGCTTTCTTT	CASSPQGQNTEAFF
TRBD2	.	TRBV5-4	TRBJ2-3	TGTGCCAGCAGCTTGGCGGCTAGCGGCTACACAGATACGCAGTATTTT	CASSLAASGYTDTQYF
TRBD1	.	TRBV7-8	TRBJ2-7	TGTGCCAGCAGCTTATTTGGACAGGAGAAGTACTTC	CASSLFGQEKYF
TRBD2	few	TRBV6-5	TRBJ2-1	TGTGCCAGCAGTTATGGGGGAGGGCCCTACAATGAGCAGTTCTTC	CASSYGGGPYNEQFF
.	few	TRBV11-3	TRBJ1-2	TGTGCCAGCAGCCCAAGGGAGGGTGGCGGCTACACCTTC	CASSPREGGGYTF
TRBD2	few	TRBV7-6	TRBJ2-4	TGTGCCAGCAGCCCCAGGGATCGGGGGGTTCAGTACTTC	CASSPRDRGVQYF
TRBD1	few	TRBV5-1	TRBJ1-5	TGCGCCAGCAGCCTAACAGGGGATAGCAATCAGCCCCAGCATTTT	CASSLTGDSNQPQHF
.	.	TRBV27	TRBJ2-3	TGTGCCAGCAGTTTATCGCAGGGATCAGATACGCAGTATTTT	CASSLSQGSDTQYF
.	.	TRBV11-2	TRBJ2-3	TGTGCCATCAGGGGAGGGGATGGCACAGATACGCAGTATTTT	CAIRGGDGTDTQYF
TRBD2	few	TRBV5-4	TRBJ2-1	TGTGCCAGCAGCCAGGGACTAGCGGGAGCCGGCGCTGAGCAGTTCTTC	CASSQGLAGAGAEQFF
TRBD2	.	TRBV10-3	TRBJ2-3	TGTGCCATCAGTGGGACTAGCTCAGATACGCAGTATTTT	CAISGTSSDTQYF
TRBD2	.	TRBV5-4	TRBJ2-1	TGTGCCAGCAGCCCCTCTCCGACTAGCGGGAGGAATGAGCAGTTCTTC	CASSPSPTSGRNEQFF
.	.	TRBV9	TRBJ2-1	TGTGCCAGCAGCGTAGGGAGCGGGGAGCAGTTCTTC	CASSVGSGEQFF
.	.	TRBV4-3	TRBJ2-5	TGCGCCAGCAGCCAAGCAGGGGGGCAAGAGACCCAGTACTTC	CASSQAGGQETQYF